This T cell receptor beta chain was found in a study of T cells in Graves' hyperthyroidism and ophthalmopathy. Study results and limitations: Stable hyperthyroidism and ophthalmopathy were separated using 13 V-J signatures.

Details on this clonotype: Its target is not known.

The CDR3 contains 15 residues. V dropped 5 bases and J dropped 8 bases, with 19 bases sitting between them. Per germline, CDR1 SGHTA and CDR2 FQGNSA. TCR beta CDR3 regions were amplified from RNA. HTBI primers were employed in a first-round RT-PCR of the TCR CDR3. TCRdb processed the multiplex PCR reads anew with MiXCR; each CDR3 protein has one entry. The profile shows just over 550,000 distinct CDR3 sequences, around 46% of them singletons. V gene TRBV7-2 combines with J gene TRBJ1-3, with D tentatively TRBD1 (5 bases). Sequencing was carried out using peripheral blood or thyroid tissue (not recorded which). The origin of this receptor is a young woman with Graves' hyperthyroidism. DNA for the CDR3: TGTGCCAGCAGCCCCCGGGGACTTGATGGCTACACCATATATTTT. Its translation: CASSPRGLDGYTIYF. Full variable domain (missing parts from reference TRBV7-2 and TRBJ1-3): GAGVSQSPSNKVTEKGKDVELRCDPISGHTALYWYRQSLGQGLEFLIYFQGNSAPDKSGLPSDRFSAERTGGSVSTLTIQRTQQEDSAVYLCASSPRGLDGYTIYFGEGSWLTVV.